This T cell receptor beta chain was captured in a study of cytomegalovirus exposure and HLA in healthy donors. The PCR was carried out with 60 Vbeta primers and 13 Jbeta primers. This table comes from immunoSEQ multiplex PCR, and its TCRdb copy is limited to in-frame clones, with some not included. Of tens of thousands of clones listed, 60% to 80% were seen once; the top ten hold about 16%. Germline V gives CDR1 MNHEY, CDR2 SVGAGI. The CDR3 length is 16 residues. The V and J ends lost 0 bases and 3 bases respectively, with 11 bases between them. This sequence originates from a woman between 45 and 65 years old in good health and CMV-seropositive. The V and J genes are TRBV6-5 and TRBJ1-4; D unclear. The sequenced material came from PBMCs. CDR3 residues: CASSYSSGLANEKLFF. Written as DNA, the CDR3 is TGTGCCAGCAGTTACTCTTCCGGGTTGGCTAATGAAAAACTGTTTTTT.